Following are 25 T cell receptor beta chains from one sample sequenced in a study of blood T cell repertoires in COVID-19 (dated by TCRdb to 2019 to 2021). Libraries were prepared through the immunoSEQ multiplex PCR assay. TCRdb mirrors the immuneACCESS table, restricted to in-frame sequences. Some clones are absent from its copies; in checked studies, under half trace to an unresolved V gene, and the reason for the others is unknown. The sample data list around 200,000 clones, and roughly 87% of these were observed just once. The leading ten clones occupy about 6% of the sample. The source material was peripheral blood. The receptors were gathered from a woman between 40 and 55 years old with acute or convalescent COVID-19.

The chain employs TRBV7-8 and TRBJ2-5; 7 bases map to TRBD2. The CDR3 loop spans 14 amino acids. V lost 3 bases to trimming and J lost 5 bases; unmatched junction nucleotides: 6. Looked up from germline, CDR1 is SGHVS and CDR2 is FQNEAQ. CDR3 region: CASSLGLWRETQYF. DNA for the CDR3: TGTGCCAGCAGCTTGGGACTATGGCGGGAGACCCAGTACTTC.

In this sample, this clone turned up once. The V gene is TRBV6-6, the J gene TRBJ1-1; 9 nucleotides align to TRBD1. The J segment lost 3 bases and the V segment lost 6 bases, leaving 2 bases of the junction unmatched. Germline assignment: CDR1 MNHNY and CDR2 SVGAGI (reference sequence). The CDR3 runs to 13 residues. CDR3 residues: CASRRQGDTEAFF. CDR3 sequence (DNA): TGTGCCAGCAGGAGACAGGGGGACACTGAAGCTTTCTTT.

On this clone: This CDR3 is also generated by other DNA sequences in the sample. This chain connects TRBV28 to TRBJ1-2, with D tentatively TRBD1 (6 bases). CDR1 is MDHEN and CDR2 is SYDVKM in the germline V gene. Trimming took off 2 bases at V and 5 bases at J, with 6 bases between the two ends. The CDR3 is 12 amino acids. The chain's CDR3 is CASSLRGYGYTF. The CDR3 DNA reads TGTGCCAGCAGTTTAAGGGGGTATGGCTACACCTTC.

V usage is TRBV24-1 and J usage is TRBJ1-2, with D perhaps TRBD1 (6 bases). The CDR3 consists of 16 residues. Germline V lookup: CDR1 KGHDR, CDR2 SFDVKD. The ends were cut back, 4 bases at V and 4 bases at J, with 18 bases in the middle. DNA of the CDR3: TGTGCCACCAGTGACAACTCACCCGGGACAATCTATGGCTACACCTTC. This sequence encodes CATSDNSPGTIYGYTF.

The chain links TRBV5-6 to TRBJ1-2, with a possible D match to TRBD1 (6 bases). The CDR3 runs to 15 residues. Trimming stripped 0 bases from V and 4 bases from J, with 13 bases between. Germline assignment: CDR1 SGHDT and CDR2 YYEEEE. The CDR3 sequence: CASSLVVGGAYGYTF. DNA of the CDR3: TGTGCCAGCAGCTTGGTAGTCGGGGGGGCCTATGGCTACACCTTC.

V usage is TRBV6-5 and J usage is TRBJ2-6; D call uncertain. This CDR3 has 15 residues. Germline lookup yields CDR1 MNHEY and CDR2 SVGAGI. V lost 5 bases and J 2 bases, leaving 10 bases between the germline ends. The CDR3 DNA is TGTGCCAGCAGTCGAGGAATACCTGGGGCCAACGTCCTGACTTTC. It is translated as CASSRGIPGANVLTF.

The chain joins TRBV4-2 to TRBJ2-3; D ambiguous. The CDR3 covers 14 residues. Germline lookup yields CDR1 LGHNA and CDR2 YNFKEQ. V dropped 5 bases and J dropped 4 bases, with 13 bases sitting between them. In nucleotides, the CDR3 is TGTGCCAGCAGCAGCAGCCGAGCGCCAGATACGCAGTATTTT. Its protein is CASSSSRAPDTQYF.

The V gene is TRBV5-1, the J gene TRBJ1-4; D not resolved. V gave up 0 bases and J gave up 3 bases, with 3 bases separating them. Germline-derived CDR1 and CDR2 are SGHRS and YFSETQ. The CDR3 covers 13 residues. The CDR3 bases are TGCGCCAGCAGCTTGGGAGCTAATGAAAAACTGTTTTTT. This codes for CASSLGANEKLFF.

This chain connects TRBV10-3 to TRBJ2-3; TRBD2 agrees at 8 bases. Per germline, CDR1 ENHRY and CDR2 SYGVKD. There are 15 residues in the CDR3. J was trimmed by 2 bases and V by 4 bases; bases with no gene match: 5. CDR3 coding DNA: TGTGCCATCAGTGGTAGCGGGGTCTACACAGATACGCAGTATTTT. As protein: CAISGSGVYTDTQYF.

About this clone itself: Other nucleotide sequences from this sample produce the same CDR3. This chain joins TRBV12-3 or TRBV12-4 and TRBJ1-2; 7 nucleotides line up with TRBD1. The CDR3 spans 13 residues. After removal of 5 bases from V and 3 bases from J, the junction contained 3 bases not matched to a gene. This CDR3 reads CASSPGTDYGYTF. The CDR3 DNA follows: TGTGCCAGCAGTCCAGGGACAGACTATGGCTACACCTTC.

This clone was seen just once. This chain's CDR3 is CAYQRQGAQSTSGELFF. Here the CDR3 DNA reads TGTGCCTATCAGAGGCAGGGGGCGCAGAGTACCTCCGGGGAGCTGTTTTTT. The chain recombines TRBV2 with TRBJ2-2; 8 bases line up with TRBD1. Germline values: CDR1 SNHLY, CDR2 FYNNEI. V trimming: 11 bases; J trimming: 6 bases; junction bases outside the gene matches: 20. There are 17 residues in the CDR3.

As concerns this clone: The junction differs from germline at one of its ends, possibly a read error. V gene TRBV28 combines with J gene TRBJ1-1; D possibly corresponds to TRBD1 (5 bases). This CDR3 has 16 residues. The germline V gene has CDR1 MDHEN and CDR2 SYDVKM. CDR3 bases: TGTCCCAGCAGTCCGGGGGGGTTTGGGTCGGTGGGGAAAGCTTTCTTT. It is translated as CPSSPGGFGSVGKAFF.

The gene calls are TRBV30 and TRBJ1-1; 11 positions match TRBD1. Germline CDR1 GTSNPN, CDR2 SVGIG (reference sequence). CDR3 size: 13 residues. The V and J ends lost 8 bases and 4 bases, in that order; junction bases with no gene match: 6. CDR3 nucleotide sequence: TGTGCCCGGGCCGGGACAGGGGGCACTGAAGCTTTCTTT. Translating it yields CARAGTGGTEAFF.

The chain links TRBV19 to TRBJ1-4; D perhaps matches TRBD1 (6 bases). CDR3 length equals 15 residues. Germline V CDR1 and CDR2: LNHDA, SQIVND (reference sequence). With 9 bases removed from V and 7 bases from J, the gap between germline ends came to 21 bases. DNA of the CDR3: TGTGCCAGCCAATTTAATCCGGGGGGCCGTGAAAAACTGTTTTTT. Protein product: CASQFNPGGREKLFF.

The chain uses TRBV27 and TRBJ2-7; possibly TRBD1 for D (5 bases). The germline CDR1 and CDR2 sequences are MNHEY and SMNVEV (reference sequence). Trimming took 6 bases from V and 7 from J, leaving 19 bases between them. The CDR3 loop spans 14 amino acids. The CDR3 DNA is TGTGCCAGCAGAAGCCCGATGACAGCCTCAGAGCAGTACTTC. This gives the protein CASRSPMTASEQYF.

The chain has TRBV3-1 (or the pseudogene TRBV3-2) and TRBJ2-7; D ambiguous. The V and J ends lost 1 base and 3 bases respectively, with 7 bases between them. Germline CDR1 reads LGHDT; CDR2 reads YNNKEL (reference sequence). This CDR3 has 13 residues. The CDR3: CASSQGAVYEQYF. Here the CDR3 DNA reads TGTGCCAGCAGCCAAGGGGCAGTCTACGAGCAGTACTTC.

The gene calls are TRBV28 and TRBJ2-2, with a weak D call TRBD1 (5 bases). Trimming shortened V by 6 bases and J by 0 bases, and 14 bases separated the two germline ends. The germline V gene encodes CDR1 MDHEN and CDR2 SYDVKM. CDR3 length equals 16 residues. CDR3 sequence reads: CASRRGGQANTGELFF. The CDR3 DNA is TGTGCCAGCAGAAGGGGTGGGCAGGCGAACACCGGGGAGCTGTTTTTT.

CDR3 protein: CASSQDQGAGGEKLFF. In DNA form, the CDR3 reads TGCGCCAGCAGCCAAGATCAGGGGGCAGGGGGTGAAAAACTGTTTTTT. The V and J genes are TRBV4-1 and TRBJ1-4; 8 bases agree with TRBD1. The CDR3 covers 16 residues. Germline lookup yields CDR1 MGHRA and CDR2 YSYEKL. V shed 0 bases and J 7 bases; nucleotides not matched to a gene: 7.

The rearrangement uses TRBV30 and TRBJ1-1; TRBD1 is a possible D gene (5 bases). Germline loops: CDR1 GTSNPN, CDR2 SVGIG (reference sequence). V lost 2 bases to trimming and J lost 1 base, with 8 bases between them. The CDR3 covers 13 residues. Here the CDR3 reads CAWSIQENTEAFF. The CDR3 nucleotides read TGTGCCTGGAGTATACAGGAGAACACTGAAGCTTTCTTT.

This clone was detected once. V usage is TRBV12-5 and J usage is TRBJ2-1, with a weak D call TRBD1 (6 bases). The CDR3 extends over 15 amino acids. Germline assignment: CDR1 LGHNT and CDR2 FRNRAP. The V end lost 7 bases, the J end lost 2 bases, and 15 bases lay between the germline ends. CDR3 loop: CASAFGQGPYNEQFF. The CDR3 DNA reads TGTGCTAGTGCCTTCGGGCAGGGGCCCTACAATGAGCAGTTCTTC.

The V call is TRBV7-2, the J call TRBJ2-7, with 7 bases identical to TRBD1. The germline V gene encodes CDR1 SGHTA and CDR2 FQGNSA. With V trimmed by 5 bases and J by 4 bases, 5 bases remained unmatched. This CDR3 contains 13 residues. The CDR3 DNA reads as TGTGCCAGCAGCCGGGACAGAAATTACGAGCAGTACTTC. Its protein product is CASSRDRNYEQYF.

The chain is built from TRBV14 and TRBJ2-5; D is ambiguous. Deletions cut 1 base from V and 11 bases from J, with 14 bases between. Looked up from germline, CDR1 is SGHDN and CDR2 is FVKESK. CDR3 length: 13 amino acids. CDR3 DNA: TGTGCCAGCAGCCAAGCGTCCCGCCTAGGACAGTACTTC. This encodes CASSQASRLGQYF.

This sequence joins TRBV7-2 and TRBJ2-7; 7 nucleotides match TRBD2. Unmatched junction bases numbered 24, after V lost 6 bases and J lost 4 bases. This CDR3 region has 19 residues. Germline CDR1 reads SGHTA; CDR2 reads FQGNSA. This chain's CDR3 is CASRSSGDWYTGTLYEQYF. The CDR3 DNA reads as TGTGCCAGCAGATCAAGCGGGGACTGGTACACCGGGACTCTATACGAGCAGTACTTC.

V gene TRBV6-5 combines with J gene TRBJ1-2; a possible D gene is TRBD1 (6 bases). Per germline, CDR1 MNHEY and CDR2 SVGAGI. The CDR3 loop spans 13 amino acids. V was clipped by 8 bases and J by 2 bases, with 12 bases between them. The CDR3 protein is CASATGYNYGYTF. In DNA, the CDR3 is TGTGCCAGCGCGACAGGATACAACTATGGCTACACCTTC.

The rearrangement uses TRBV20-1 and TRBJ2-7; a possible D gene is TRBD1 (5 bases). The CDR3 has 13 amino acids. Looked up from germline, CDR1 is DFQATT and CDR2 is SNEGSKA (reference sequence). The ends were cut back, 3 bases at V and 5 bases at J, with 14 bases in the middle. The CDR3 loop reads CSASAGITDEQYF. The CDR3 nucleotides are TGCAGTGCTAGTGCAGGGATAACTGACGAGCAGTACTTC.